A single sample gave rise to the 22 T cell receptor beta chains below, sequenced in a study of blood T cell repertoires in COVID-19. Profiled with immunoSEQ multiplex PCR; TCRdb holds only in-frame clones, not every one. The data contain about 500,000 clones, 89% of them singletons. Sequenced input: peripheral blood. The receptors were gathered from a man between 18 and 35 years old with COVID-19, enrolled during active disease.

The gene calls are TRBV5-6 and TRBJ1-1; D unclear. V was clipped by 1 base and J by 7 bases, with 5 bases between them. This CDR3 is built from 11 residues. The germline V gene encodes CDR1 SGHDT and CDR2 YYEEEE. In DNA, the CDR3 is TGTGCCAGCAGCTTGCGGGGTGAAGCTTTCTTT. It specifies CASSLRGEAFF.

The rearrangement joins TRBV5-1 to TRBJ2-1; D remains ambiguous. Germline V gives CDR1 SGHRS, CDR2 YFSETQ. This CDR3 has 13 amino acids. Between the trimmed V and J ends, which lost 0 bases and 8 bases, there was a span of 9 bases. CDR3 loop: CASSLGSGYEQFF. The CDR3 nucleotides are TGCGCCAGCAGCTTGGGATCCGGGTATGAGCAGTTCTTC.

The chain is built from TRBV12-5 and TRBJ1-5; D remains unclear. The CDR3 covers 12 residues. Trimming stripped 1 base from V and 7 bases from J, with 5 bases between. CDR1 and CDR2 (germline): LGHNT, FRNRAP. The CDR3 spells CASGLGEQPQHF. The CDR3 nucleotides are TGTGCTAGTGGTTTGGGTGAGCAGCCCCAGCATTTT.

This clone was recorded a few times. This sequence joins TRBV5-4 and TRBJ2-5; D remains unclear. Trimming shortened V by 0 bases and J by 1 base, and 10 bases separated the two germline ends. The CDR3 extends over 15 amino acids. Germline V gene sequence: CDR1 SGHNT, CDR2 YYREEE (reference sequence). CDR3 in DNA: TGTGCCAGCAGCTTGGCCGTGGCCAGCCAAGAGACCCAGTACTTC. Its translation is CASSLAVASQETQYF.

This chain connects TRBV6-2 or TRBV6-3 to TRBJ1-1; no definite D call. CDR3 length: 13 amino acids. The V gene's germline CDR1 is MNHEY and CDR2 SVGEGT. Trimming cost V 4 bases and J 7 bases, with 13 bases left between them. This chain's CDR3 is CASSFSVRYEAFF. DNA for the CDR3: TGTGCCAGCAGTTTTTCCGTCAGATATGAAGCTTTCTTT.

This clone has only one observation. The genes are TRBV19 and TRBJ1-5; D not resolved. V was cut by 0 bases and J by 7 bases, with 7 bases left in between. CDR3 size: 13 residues. The germline gives CDR1 LNHDA, CDR2 SQIVND (reference sequence). The CDR3 DNA reads as TGTGCCAGTAGTATAGATGCAGGCCAGCCCCAGCATTTT. It translates to CASSIDAGQPQHF.

The chain has TRBV2 and TRBJ1-6, with 8 bases fitting TRBD1. CDR3 size: 15 residues. Germline CDR1 reads SNHLY; CDR2 reads FYNNEI. The V gene end was trimmed by 9 bases and the J gene end by 2 bases; junction bases not matched to a gene: 6. The CDR3 coding sequence is TGTGCCAGGTTGGACAGGGAAACCTATAATTCACCCCTCCACTTT. Translated, it gives CARLDRETYNSPLHF. Complete variable domain (other parts from reference TRBV2 and TRBJ1-6): EPEVTQTPSHQVTQMGQEVILRCVPISNHLYFYWYRQILGQKVEFLVSFYNNEISEKSEIFDDQFSVERPDGSNFTLKIRSTKLEDSAMYFCARLDRETYNSPLHFGNGTRLTVT.

The chain combines TRBV3-1 (or the pseudogene TRBV3-2) with TRBJ2-3, with D tentatively TRBD1 (6 bases). The CDR3 loop spans 15 amino acids. The V gene lost 1 base and the J gene lost 2 bases, with 10 bases spanning the gap. The germline V gene has CDR1 LGHDT and CDR2 YNNKEL (reference sequence). CDR3 residues: CASSQGTAHTDTQYF. The CDR3 bases are TGTGCCAGCAGCCAAGGGACAGCACACACAGATACGCAGTATTTT.

This clone was detected only once. The chain combines TRBV18 with TRBJ2-7; 15 nucleotides agree with TRBD2. The CDR3 is 16 residues long. CDR1 and CDR2 (germline): KGHSH, LQKENI. The V gene end was trimmed by 3 bases and the J gene end by 3 bases; junction bases not matched to a gene: 3. The CDR3 is CASSPQGLAGGYEQYF. CDR3 DNA: TGTGCCAGCTCACCCCAGGGACTAGCGGGGGGCTACGAGCAGTACTTC.

J is TRBJ1-2 and V is TRBV6-1, with D possibly matching TRBD1 (6 bases). Trimming pared 3 bases from V and 8 bases from J, leaving 13 bases between. Germline V gives CDR1 MNHNS, CDR2 SASEGT. The CDR3 is made up of 13 amino acids. The CDR3 loop reads CASSEDRQLGYTF. The CDR3 DNA reads TGTGCCAGCAGTGAGGACAGACAACTCGGCTACACCTTC.

This clone was found once. The V call is TRBV6-5, the J call TRBJ2-5, with a tentative D call TRBD2 (6 bases). Trimming stripped 6 bases from V and 1 base from J, with 15 bases between. The CDR3 is made up of 15 amino acids. The germline V gene encodes CDR1 MNHEY and CDR2 SVGAGI. In DNA form, the CDR3 reads TGTGCCAGCAGGACATCTGGGGGACTCCAAGAGACCCAGTACTTC. Translating gives CASRTSGGLQETQYF.

The chain employs TRBV5-1 and TRBJ2-5; D may be TRBD2 (6 bases). The V and J ends lost 4 bases and 4 bases respectively, with 20 bases between them. The CDR3 extends over 16 amino acids. Germline assignment: CDR1 SGHRS and CDR2 YFSETQ. CDR3 nucleotides: TGCGCCAGCAGCCGCCGGGGGACTGGGACGTCAGAGACCCAGTACTTC. Its translation: CASSRRGTGTSETQYF.

The chain couples TRBV28 to TRBJ1-1; D gene ambiguous. Germline V gives CDR1 MDHEN, CDR2 SYDVKM. This CDR3 has 15 residues. V was trimmed by 2 bases and J by 4 bases, leaving 14 bases between them. The DNA of the CDR3 is TGTGCCAGCAGTTTACCCCTGGCAGGTGGCACTGAAGCTTTCTTT. Translated: CASSLPLAGGTEAFF. Supplemented by reference TRBV28 and TRBJ1-1, the full variable domain reads DVKVTQSSRYLVKRTGEKVFLECVQDMDHENMFWYRQDPGLGLRLIYFSYDVKMKEKGDIPEGYSVSREKKERFSLILESASTNQTSMYLCASSLPLAGGTEAFFGQGTRLTVV.

The chain joins TRBV6-6 to TRBJ1-5; the D gene is possibly TRBD1 (6 bases). Trimming removed 6 bases at V and 0 bases at J, with 12 bases between. In germline, CDR1 is MNHNY, CDR2 SVGAGI (reference sequence). The CDR3 runs 15 residues. The CDR3 DNA reads as TGTGCCAGCAGAAGGACAGCCTATAGCAATCAGCCCCAGCATTTT. Its translation is CASRRTAYSNQPQHF.

The chain carries TRBV19 and TRBJ1-1; 8 bases are a match to TRBD1. Germline lookup yields CDR1 LNHDA and CDR2 SQIVND (reference sequence). J was trimmed by 5 bases and V by 5 bases; bases with no gene match: 10. The CDR3 has 15 residues. The CDR3 DNA follows: TGTGCCAGTAGTCCCCGGGGCAGGGGGCAAACTGAAGCTTTCTTT. The encoded protein is CASSPRGRGQTEAFF. Looking up the rest from reference TRBV19 and TRBJ1-1 gives the full variable domain: DGGITQSPKYLFRKEGQNVTLSCEQNLNHDAMYWYRQDPGQGLRLIYYSQIVNDFQKGDIAEGYSVSREKKESFPLTVTSAQKNPTAFYLCASSPRGRGQTEAFFGQGTRLTVV.

V gene TRBV6-6 combines with J gene TRBJ1-6; a possible D gene is TRBD1 (5 bases). This CDR3 spans 15 amino acids. V gave up 0 bases and J gave up 8 bases, with 11 bases separating them. CDR1 and CDR2 from the germline V gene are MNHNY and SVGAGI (reference sequence). CDR3 DNA sequence: TGTGCCAGCAGTTACTCATCAGGGAGGTATTCACCCCTCCACTTT. Translating gives CASSYSSGRYSPLHF.

The gene calls are TRBV7-3 and TRBJ2-5, with a possible D match to TRBD2 (5 bases). Germline CDR1 is SGHTA and CDR2 is FQGTGA. This CDR3 has 14 amino acids. Trimming removed 5 bases at V and 0 bases at J, with 10 bases between. CDR3 nucleotide sequence: TGTGCCAGCAGCCCCTTCGGGGACCAAGAGACCCAGTACTTC. This translates into CASSPFGDQETQYF.

This clone appeared once. This rearrangement joins TRBV11-3 to TRBJ2-5; 7 nucleotides match TRBD2. Trimming took 5 bases from V and 4 from J; bases not matched to a gene: 10. Germline V gene data show CDR1 as SGHNT and CDR2 as YENEEA. This CDR3 has 15 amino acids. The CDR3 sequence: CASSPQGTGGETQYF. In DNA form, the CDR3 reads TGTGCCAGCAGCCCCCAAGGCACGGGGGGAGAGACCCAGTACTTC. The whole variable domain, filled in from reference TRBV11-3 and TRBJ2-5, reads EAGVVQSPRYKIIEKKQPVAFWCNPISGHNTLYWYLQNLGQGPELLIRYENEEAVDDSQLPKDRFSAERLKGVDSTLKIQPAELGDSAVYLCASSPQGTGGETQYFGPGTRLLVL.

The chain carries TRBV5-8 and TRBJ2-5, with TRBD2 as a possible D gene (6 bases). Germline V CDR1 and CDR2: SGHTS, YDEGEE. Trimming pared 4 bases from V and 2 bases from J, leaving 15 bases between. CDR3 size: 15 residues. The CDR3 DNA reads as TGTGCCAGCAGCCGGGGGTCGCACCAACAAGAGACCCAGTACTTC. Translated, it gives CASSRGSHQQETQYF.

The CDR3 DNA is TGTGCCAGCATGGGGGGGTCATCAGGCTATGGCTACACCTTC. This sequence encodes CASMGGSSGYGYTF. This chain links TRBV25-1 with TRBJ1-2, with a weak D call TRBD1 (5 bases). V dropped 7 bases and J dropped 4 bases, with 16 bases sitting between them. Germline V gives CDR1 MGHDK, CDR2 SYGVNS. The CDR3 covers 14 residues.

V is TRBV2 and J is TRBJ2-7, with D uncertain. Trimming removed 6 bases at V and 3 bases at J, with 6 bases between. This CDR3 has 11 amino acids. Germline V lookup: CDR1 SNHLY, CDR2 FYNNEI. CDR3 nucleotides: TGTGCCAGCAGGGAGTACTACGAGCAGTACTTC. It is translated as CASREYYEQYF.

This clone was seen a few times. This CDR3 reads CASSLFMGARETQYF. CDR3 nucleotide sequence: TGTGCCAGCAGCTTATTCATGGGAGCAAGGGAGACCCAGTACTTC. The chain carries TRBV13 and TRBJ2-5; the D gene is possibly TRBD2 (5 bases). V was shortened by 2 bases and J by 5 bases, with 15 bases between the two germline ends. Germline V gene lookup returns CDR1 PRHDT and CDR2 FYEKMQ (reference sequence). This CDR3 region has 15 residues. The full variable domain, with the rest looked up from reference TRBV13 and TRBJ2-5, is AAGVIQSPRHLIKEKRETATLKCYPIPRHDTVYWYQQGPGQDPQFLISFYEKMQSDKGSIPDRFSAQQFSDYHSELNMSSLELGDSALYFCASSLFMGARETQYFGPGTRLLVL.